The text below deals with one T cell receptor beta chain. Its antigen is not yet known. Within one base of it there is no much larger clone, and no base qualities were kept. The data originate from a study of long-term antiretroviral therapy in people with HIV (dated by TCRdb to 2021 to 2024). Background for the entire study: The earliest samples were collected roughly a decade before the 2015 WHO recommendation for immediate ART, at a time when ART was usually postponed until CD4 counts fell. This retrospective serial study examined whether starting ART and sustained HIV suppression were associated with changes in the composition and diversity of the TRB repertoire in peripheral blood. A total of roughly 200 cryopreserved PBMC samples came from roughly 30 adults with confirmed HIV infection and were collected serially over a mean of roughly six years (range 1-12). Among the 30 or so participants with HIV, fewer than twelve were female. No cross-contamination during QIAcube processing was seen in test extractions of a monoclonal T-cell line run alongside roughly 35 polyclonal samples.

The immunoSEQ hsTCRB v3.0 assay was used at survey level resolution to sequence the TRB variable region. The target sequencing depth for TRB was 40,000-50,000 T-cell genomes per sample. TRB libraries were pooled and sequenced on an Illumina MiSeq using a v3 150-cycle kit. In the paper's pipeline: Repertoire analysis was performed in R inside a reproducible Nextflow workflow that covered QC, data transformation and analysis. LymphoSeq2, an R package for exploring AIRR-Seq data, was used to implement the custom analyses. After excluding several samples that yielded fewer than 5000 total TRB sequences, some 180 HIV repertoires remained for analysis. Of the roughly 180 retained HIV repertoires, approximately 57 were collected before and around 130 after ART initiation. Repertoires were downsampled to 5000 TRB nucleotide sequences, and summary statistics were averaged over 100 downsampling iterations. The analysis kept only TRB sequences whose CDR3 regions were at least seven amino acids long. Two measures captured diversity: a Shannon entropy-derived clonality score and the Gini coefficient. Repertoire networks linked the top 5000 CDR3 amino acid sequences whenever two sequences differed by an edit distance of one. Antigen specificity groups and MHC restriction were predicted for TRB CDR3 amino acid sequences with GLIPH2. Known CMV, EBV, HIV or tissue antigen associations were flagged by matching CDR3 amino acid sequences against VDJdb and McPAS-TCR. Pre-ART, post-ART and control groups were compared with Wilcoxon signed-rank tests and Holm-Bonferroni correction. TCRdb limited this immuneACCESS table to in-frame rearrangements with V and J called. A share of clones is missing; checked studies link under half to unresolved V genes, and the rest is unexplained. D and trimming come from the DNA, and the V and J calls and clone size come from that table. The table for this sample lists about 11,000 clones; roughly four fifths of them were counted only once. In total, the top ten clones hold around 20% of the sample.

To be included, a participant needed at least one PBMC sample from before ART initiation plus at least two post-ART samples. All participants with HIV were treated in the United States of America. Before DNA extraction, cryopreserved samples containing roughly 0.9-11 million PBMC were thawed and washed. At the time of the earliest PBMC sample, participants with HIV were aged between about 20 and 55 years. PBMC samples from each participant spanned 1-4 timepoints before ART initiation and 2-8 timepoints after ART initiation, with a median of 7 samples. Serial HIV viral load, CD4+ T-cell count, ART history and demographic data were obtained for every participant. Genomic DNA was extracted from unsorted PBMC with a Qiagen kit on a QIAcube, with processing performed in batches of 12 samples. The CDR3 goes from the cysteine to the phenylalanine over 13 residues. The read is trimmed to its CDR3 DNA, 39 bases read in frame from base 1. From a lookup of the germline V gene (reference sequence), CDR1 and CDR2 are MNHEY and SMNVEV. The V end loses 3 bases and the J end loses 4 bases, and a stretch of 9 bases separates them.

The research as a whole found: Owing to limited PBMC availability, only the TCR beta chain was sequenced, without alpha chain pairing. Inferences about post-ART repertoire changes are limited because no data were available on ART adherence, viral resistance or therapy changes. The samples span the years 2004 to 2017, and the ART regimens used at that time may not be as effective as current regimens. Compared with controls, HIV repertoires had narrower CDR3 length ranges, and the network structure pointed to an antigen-experienced repertoire that shifted only slightly toward naive after ART. Expanded TRB clones identified before ART initiation dominated the repertoire at all time points, although this dominance fluctuated and declined in many PLHIV after ART. ART initiation was associated with a significant increase in TRB diversity, but diversity stayed significantly below transplant donor controls even after long-term ART. Unsorted PBMC were profiled instead of sorted CD4+ and CD8+ T cells because pre-ART samples had limited cell numbers.

Rearrangement joined TRBV27 to TRBJ1-2, with a tentative D gene TRBD1 over 6 matching bases. The specimen comprised unsorted PBMCs, sampled approximately 7 years after starting antiretroviral therapy. The TCR comes from a man aged 50 to 60 with HIV. The sequenced DNA: TGTGCCAGCAGTTTGGGGGGCATCTATGGCTACACCTTC. This translates into CASSLGGIYGYTF.